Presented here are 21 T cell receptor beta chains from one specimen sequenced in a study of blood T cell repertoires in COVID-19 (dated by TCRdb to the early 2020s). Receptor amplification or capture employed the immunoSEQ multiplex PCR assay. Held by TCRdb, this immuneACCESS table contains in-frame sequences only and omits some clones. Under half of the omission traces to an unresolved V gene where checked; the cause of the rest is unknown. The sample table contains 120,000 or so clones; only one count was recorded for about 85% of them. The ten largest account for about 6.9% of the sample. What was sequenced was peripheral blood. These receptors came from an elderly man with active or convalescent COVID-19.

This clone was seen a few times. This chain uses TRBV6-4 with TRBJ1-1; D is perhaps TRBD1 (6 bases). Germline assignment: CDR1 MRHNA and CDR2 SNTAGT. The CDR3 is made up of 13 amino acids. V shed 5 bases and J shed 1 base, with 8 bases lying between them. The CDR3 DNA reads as TGTGCCAGCAGTTTGACAGGGAACACTGAAGCTTTCTTT. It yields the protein CASSLTGNTEAFF.

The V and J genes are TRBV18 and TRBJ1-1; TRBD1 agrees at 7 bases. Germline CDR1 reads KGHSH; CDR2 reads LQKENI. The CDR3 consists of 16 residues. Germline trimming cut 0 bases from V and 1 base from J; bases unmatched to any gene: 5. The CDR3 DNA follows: TGTGCCAGCTCACCACCGAAGACAGGGCAGAACACTGAAGCTTTCTTT. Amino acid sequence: CASSPPKTGQNTEAFF.

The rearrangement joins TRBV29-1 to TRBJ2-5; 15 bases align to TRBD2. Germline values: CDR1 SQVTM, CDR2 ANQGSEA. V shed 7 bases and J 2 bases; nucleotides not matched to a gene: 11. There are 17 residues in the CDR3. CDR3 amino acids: CSAEGLAGGGWQETQYF. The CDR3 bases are TGCAGCGCGGAGGGACTAGCGGGAGGAGGGTGGCAAGAGACCCAGTACTTC.

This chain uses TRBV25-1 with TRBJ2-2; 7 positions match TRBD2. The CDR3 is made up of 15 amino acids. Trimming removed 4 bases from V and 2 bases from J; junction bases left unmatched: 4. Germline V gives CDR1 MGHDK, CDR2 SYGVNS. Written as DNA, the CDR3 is TGTGCCAGCAGTGTAAGCGGGGCCAACACCGGGGAGCTGTTTTTT. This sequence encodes CASSVSGANTGELFF.

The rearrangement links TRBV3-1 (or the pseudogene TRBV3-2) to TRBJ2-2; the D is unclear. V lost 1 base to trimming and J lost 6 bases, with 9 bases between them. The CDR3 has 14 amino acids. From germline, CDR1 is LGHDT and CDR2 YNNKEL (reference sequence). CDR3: CASSQVGPSGELFF. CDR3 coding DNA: TGTGCCAGCAGCCAAGTTGGGCCCTCCGGGGAGCTGTTTTTT.

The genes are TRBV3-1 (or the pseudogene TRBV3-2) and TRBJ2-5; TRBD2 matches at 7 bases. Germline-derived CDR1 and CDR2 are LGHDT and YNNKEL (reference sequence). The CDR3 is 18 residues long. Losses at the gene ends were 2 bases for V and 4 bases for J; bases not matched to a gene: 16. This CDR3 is CASSQRTSSVSIGETQYF. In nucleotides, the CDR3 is TGTGCCAGCAGCCAAAGGACTAGTTCAGTTAGTATTGGAGAGACCCAGTACTTC.

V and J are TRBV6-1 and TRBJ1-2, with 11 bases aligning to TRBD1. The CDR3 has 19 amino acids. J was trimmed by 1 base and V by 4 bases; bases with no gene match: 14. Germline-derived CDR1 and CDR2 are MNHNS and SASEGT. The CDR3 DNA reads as TGTGCCAGCAGTGTTATAGCCGGGACAGGGGGAACACGTAACTATGGCTACACCTTC. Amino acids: CASSVIAGTGGTRNYGYTF.

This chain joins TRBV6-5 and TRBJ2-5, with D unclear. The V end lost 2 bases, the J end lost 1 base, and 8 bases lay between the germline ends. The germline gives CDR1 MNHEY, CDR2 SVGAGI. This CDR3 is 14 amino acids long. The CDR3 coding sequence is TGTGCCAGCAGTTACGTGGGCAGCCAAGAGACCCAGTACTTC. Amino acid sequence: CASSYVGSQETQYF.

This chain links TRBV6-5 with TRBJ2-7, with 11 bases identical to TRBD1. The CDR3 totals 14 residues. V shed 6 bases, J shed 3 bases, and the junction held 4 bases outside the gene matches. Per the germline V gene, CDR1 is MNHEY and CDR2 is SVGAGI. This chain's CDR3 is CASSPGQGGYEQYF. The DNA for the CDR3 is TGTGCCAGCAGCCCGGGACAGGGGGGCTACGAGCAGTACTTC.

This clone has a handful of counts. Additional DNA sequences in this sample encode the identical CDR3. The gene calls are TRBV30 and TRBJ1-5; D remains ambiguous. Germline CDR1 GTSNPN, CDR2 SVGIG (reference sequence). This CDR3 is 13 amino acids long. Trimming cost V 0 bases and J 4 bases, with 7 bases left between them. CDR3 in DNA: TGTGCCTGGAGTGTGGGAGGGAATCAGCCCCAGCATTTT. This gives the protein CAWSVGGNQPQHF.

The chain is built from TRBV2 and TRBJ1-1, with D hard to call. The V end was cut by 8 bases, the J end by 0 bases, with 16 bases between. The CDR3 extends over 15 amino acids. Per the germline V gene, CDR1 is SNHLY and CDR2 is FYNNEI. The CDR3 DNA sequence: TGTGCCAGCGGGCCTACGGCCGGTCTGAACACTGAAGCTTTCTTT. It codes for CASGPTAGLNTEAFF.

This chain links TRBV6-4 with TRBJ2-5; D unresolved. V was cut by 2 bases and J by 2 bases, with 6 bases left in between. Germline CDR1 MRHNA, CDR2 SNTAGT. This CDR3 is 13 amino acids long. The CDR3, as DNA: TGTGCCAGCAGTGACGCTCTACAAGAGACCCAGTACTTC. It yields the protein CASSDALQETQYF.

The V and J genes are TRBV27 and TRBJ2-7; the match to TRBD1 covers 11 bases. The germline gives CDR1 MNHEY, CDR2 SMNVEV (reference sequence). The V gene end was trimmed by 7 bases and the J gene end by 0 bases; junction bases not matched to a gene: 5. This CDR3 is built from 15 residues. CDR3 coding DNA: TGTGCCAGCACCCAAGGGACAGGGGGCTCCTACGAGCAGTACTTC. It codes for CASTQGTGGSYEQYF.

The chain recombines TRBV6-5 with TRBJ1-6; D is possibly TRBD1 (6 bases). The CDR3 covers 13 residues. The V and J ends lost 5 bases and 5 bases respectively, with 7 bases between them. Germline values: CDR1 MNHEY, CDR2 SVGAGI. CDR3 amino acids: CASSRQDNSPLHF. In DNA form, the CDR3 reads TGTGCCAGCAGTCGACAGGATAATTCACCCCTCCACTTT.

The CDR3 region is CASSQDTGEAFF. DNA for the CDR3: TGTGCCAGCAGCCAAGACACAGGGGAAGCTTTCTTT. V gene TRBV4-2 combines with J gene TRBJ1-1; possibly TRBD1 for D (6 bases). CDR3 length equals 12 residues. Trimming removed 0 bases from V and 8 bases from J, with 7 bases in between. CDR1 and CDR2 (germline): LGHNA, YNFKEQ.

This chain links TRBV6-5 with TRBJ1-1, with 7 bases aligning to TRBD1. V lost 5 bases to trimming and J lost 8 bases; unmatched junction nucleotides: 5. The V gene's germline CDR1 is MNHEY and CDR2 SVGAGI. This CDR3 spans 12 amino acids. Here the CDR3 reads CASSQRQGEAFF. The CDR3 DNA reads TGTGCCAGCAGTCAAAGACAGGGAGAAGCTTTCTTT.

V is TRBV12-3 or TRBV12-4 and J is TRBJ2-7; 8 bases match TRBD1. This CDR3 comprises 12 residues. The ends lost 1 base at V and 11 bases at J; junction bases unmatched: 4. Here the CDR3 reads CASSLGTGLKYF. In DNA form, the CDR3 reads TGTGCCAGCAGTTTAGGGACAGGGCTTAAGTACTTC.

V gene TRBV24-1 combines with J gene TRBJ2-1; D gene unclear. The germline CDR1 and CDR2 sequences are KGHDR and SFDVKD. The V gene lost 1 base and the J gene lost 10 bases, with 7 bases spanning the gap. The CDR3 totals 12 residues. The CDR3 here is CATSDFVQEQFF. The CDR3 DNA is TGTGCCACCAGTGATTTCGTCCAGGAGCAGTTCTTC.

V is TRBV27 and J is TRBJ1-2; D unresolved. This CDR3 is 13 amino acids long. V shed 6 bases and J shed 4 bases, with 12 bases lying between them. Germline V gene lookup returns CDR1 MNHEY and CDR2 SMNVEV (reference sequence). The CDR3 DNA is TGTGCCAGCAGACCCACTGCGGGCTATGGCTACACCTTC. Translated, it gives CASRPTAGYGYTF.

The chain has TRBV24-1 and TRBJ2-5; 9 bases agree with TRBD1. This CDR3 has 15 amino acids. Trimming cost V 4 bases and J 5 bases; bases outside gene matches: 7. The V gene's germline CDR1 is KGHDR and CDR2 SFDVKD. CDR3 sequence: CATSDPGQGRETQYF. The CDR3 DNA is TGTGCCACCAGTGACCCGGGACAGGGAAGGGAGACCCAGTACTTC.

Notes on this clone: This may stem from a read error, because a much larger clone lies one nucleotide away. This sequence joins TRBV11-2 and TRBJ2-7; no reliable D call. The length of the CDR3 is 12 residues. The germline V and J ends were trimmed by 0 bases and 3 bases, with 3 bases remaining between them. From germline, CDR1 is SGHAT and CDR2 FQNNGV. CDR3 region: CASSLDRYEQYF. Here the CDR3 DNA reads TGTGCCAGCAGCTTAGACCGCTACGAGCAGTACTTC.